What follows is one TCR beta chain and its context. The data derive from a study of T cell responses to AZD1222 COVID-19 vaccine. Libraries were prepared by immunoSEQ multiplex PCR; TCRdb keeps only in-frame clonotypes and omits some of them. This table holds about 200,000 clones, about 92% found once. The clonotype was recovered from an adult in good health. The sequences come from peripheral blood, collected on day 0 of AZD1222 vaccination.

CDR3 DNA: TGTGCCAGCAGTTTCGATAGCGGAGGCTACACCTTC. The encoded protein is CASSFDSGGYTF. This sequence joins TRBV12-3 or TRBV12-4 and TRBJ1-2; D is undetermined. This CDR3 is built from 12 residues. V was clipped by 3 bases and J by 8 bases, with 10 bases between them.